This T cell receptor beta chain emerged from a study of cytotoxic CD8 clonotypes in ibrutinib-treated CLL. V shed 4 bases and J 0 bases; nucleotides not matched to a gene: 3. This CDR3 spans 15 amino acids. Germline assignment: CDR1 SGHAT and CDR2 FQDESV (reference sequence). Generated by immunoSEQ multiplex PCR, the TCRdb table keeps only in-frame clones and is missing some. Among approximately 130,000 clones listed, around four fifths were seen once. The rearrangement joins TRBV11-1 to TRBJ1-2; 9 bases map to TRBD1. The sequence derives from a human donor with chronic lymphocytic leukemia. The starting material was PBMCs, obtained after 24 months of ibrutinib treatment. CDR3 DNA sequence: TGTGCCAGCAGCTCCCGACAGGGGGCTAACTATGGCTACACCTTC. This gives the protein CASSSRQGANYGYTF.